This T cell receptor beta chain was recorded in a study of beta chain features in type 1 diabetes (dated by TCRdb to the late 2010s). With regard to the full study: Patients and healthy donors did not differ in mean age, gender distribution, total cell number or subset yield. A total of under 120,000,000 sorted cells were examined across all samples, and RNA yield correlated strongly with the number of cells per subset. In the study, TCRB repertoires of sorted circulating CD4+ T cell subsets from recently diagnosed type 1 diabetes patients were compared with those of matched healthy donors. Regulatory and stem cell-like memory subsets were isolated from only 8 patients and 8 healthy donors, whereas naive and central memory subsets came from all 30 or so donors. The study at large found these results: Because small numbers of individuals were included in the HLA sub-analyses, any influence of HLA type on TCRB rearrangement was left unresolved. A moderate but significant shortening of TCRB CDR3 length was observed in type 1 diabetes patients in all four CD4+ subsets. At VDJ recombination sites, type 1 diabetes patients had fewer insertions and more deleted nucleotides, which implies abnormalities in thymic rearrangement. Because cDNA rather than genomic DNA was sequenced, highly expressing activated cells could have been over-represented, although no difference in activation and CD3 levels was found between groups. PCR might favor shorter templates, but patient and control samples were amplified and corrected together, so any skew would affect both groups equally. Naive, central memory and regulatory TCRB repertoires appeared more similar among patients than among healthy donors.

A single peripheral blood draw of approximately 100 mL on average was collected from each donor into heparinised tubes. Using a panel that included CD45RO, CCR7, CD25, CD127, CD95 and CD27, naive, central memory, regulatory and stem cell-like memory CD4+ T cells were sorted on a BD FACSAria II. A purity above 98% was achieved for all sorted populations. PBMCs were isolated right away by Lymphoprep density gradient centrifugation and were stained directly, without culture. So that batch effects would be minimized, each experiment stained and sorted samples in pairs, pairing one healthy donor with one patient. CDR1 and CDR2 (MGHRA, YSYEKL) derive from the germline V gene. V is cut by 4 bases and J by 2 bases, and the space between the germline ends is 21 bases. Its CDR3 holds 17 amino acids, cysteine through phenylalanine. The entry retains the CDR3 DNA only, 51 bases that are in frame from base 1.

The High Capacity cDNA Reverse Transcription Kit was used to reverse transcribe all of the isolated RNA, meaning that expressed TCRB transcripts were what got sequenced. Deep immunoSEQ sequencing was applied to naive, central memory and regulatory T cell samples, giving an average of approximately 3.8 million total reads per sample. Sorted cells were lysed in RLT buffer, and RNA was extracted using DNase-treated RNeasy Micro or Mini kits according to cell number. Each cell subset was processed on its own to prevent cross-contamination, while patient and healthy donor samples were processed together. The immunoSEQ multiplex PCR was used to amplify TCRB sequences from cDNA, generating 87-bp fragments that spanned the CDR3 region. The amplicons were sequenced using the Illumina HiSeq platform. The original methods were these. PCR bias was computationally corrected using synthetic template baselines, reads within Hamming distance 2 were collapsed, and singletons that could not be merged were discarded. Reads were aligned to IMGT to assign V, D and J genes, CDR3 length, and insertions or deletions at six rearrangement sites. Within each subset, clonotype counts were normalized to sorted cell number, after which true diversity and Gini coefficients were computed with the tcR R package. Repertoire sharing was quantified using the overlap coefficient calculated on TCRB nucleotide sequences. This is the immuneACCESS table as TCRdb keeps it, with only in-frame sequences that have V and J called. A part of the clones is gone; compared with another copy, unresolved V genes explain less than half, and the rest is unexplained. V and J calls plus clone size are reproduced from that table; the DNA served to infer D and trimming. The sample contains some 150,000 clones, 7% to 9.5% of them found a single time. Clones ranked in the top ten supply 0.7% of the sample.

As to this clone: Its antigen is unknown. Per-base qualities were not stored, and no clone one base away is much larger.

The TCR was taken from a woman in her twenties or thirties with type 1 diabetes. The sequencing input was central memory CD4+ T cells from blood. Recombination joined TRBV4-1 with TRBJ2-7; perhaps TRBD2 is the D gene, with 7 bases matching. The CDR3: CASSRRGGERGTYEQYF. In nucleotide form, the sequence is TGCGCCAGCAGCCGAAGAGGGGGGGAGCGGGGAACCTACGAGCAGTACTTC.